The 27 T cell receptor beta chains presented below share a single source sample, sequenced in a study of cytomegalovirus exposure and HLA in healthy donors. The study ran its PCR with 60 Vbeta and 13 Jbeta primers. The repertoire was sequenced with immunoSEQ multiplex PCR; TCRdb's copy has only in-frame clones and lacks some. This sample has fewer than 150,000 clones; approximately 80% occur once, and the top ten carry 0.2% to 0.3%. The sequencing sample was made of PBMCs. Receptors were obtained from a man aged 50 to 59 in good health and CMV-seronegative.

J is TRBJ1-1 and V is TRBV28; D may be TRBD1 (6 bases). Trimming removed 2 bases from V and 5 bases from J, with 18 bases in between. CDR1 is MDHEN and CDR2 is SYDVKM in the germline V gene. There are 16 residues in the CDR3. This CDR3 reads CASSLVVTGGVTEAFF. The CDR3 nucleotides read TGTGCCAGCAGTTTAGTCGTGACAGGTGGGGTAACTGAAGCTTTCTTT.

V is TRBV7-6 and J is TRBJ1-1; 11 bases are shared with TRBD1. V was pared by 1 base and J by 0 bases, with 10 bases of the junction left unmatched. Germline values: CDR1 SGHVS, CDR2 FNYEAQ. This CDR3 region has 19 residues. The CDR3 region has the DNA TGTGCCAGCAGCTTAGGTGGACAGGGGGCTCCATCCCTGAACACTGAAGCTTTCTTT. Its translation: CASSLGGQGAPSLNTEAFF.

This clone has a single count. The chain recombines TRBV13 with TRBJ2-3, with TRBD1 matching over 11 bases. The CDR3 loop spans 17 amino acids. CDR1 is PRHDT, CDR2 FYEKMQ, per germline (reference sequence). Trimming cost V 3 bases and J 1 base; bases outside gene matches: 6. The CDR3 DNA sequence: TGTGCCAGCAGCTTGGACAGGGGGCTTCTCGGCACAGATACGCAGTATTTT. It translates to CASSLDRGLLGTDTQYF.

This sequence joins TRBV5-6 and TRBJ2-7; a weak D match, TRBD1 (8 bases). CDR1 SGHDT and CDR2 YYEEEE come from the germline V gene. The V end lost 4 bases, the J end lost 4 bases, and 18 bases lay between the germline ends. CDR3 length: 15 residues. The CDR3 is CASSRTGGARYEQYF. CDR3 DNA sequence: TGTGCCAGCAGCCGAACAGGGGGGGCGCGATACGAGCAGTACTTC.

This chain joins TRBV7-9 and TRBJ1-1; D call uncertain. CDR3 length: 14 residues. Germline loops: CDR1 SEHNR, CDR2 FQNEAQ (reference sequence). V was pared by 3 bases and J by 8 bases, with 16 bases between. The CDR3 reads CASSLGVNSAEAFF. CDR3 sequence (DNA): TGTGCCAGCAGCTTGGGAGTAAACTCGGCGGAAGCTTTCTTT.

Here the CDR3 DNA reads TGTGCCAGCAGTAGCGGATTTGGGCTTGAAGCTTTCTTT. Its translation: CASSSGFGLEAFF. The V call is TRBV6-5, the J call TRBJ1-1, with D uncertain. With 5 bases removed from V and 7 bases from J, the gap between germline ends came to 14 bases. The CDR3 totals 13 residues. Germline assignment: CDR1 MNHEY and CDR2 SVGAGI.

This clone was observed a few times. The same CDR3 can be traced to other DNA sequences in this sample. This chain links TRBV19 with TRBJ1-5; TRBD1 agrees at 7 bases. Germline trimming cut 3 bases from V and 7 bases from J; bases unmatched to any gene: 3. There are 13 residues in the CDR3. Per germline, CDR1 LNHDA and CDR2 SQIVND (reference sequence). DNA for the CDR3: TGTGCCAGTAGTATCAGGGGGAACCAGCCCCAGCATTTT. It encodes CASSIRGNQPQHF.

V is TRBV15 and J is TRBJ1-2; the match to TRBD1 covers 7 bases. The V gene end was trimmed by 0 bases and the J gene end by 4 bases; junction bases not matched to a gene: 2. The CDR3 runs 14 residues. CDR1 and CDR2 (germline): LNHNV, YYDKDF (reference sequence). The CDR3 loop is CATSRDRGSYGYTF. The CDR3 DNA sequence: TGTGCCACCAGCAGAGACAGGGGGAGCTATGGCTACACCTTC. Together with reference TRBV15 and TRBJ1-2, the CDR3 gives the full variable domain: DAMVIQNPRYQVTQFGKPVTLSCSQTLNHNVMYWYQQKSSQAPKLLFHYYDKDFNNEADTPDNFQSRRPNTSFCFLDIRSPGLGDTAMYLCATSRDRGSYGYTFGSGTRLTVV.

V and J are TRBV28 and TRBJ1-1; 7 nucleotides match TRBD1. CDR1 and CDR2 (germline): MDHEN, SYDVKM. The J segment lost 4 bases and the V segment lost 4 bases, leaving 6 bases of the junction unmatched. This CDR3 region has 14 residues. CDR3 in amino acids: CASSYLGQATEAFF. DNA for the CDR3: TGTGCCAGCAGTTACCTCGGACAGGCCACTGAAGCTTTCTTT.

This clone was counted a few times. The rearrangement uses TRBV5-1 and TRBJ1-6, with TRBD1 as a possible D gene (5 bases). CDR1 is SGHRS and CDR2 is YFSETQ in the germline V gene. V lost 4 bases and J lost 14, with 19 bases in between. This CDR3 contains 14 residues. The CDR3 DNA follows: TGCGCCAGCAGCCGCGCGGGGACGGATCCGTCCCTCCACTTT. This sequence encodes CASSRAGTDPSLHF.

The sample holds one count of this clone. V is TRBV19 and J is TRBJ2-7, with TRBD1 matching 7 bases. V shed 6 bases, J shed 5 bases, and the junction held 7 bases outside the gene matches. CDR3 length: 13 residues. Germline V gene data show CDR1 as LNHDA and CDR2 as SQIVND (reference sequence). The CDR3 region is CASSWDSKDEQYF. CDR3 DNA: TGTGCCAGTAGCTGGGACAGTAAGGACGAGCAGTACTTC.

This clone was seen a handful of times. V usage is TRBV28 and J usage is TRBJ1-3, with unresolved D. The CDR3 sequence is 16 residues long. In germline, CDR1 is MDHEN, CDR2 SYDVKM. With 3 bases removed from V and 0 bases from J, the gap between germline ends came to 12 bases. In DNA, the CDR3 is TGTGCCAGCAGTTTGTGGGCAACGGTCTCTGGAAACACCATATATTTT. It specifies CASSLWATVSGNTIYF. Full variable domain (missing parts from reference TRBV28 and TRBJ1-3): DVKVTQSSRYLVKRTGEKVFLECVQDMDHENMFWYRQDPGLGLRLIYFSYDVKMKEKGDIPEGYSVSREKKERFSLILESASTNQTSMYLCASSLWATVSGNTIYFGEGSWLTVV.

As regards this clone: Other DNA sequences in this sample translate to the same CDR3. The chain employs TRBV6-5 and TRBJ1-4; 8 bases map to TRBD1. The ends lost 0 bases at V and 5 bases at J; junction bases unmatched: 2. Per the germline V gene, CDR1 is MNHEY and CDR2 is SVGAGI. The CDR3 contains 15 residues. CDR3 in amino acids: CASSYSGTGNEKLFF. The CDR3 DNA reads TGTGCCAGCAGTTACTCGGGGACAGGAAATGAAAAACTGTTTTTT.

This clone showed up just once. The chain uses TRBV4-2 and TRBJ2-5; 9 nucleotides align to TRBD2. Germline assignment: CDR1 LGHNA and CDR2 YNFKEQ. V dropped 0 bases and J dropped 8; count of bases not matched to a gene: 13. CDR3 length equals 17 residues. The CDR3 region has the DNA TGTGCCAGCAGCCAAGATGGAGGCGCGGGGGGGAAGAGAACCCAGTACTTC. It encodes CASSQDGGAGGKRTQYF.

The CDR3, as DNA: TGTGCCAGCGGGACAGGCCCAGAGGGACTGTTTTTT. Translating gives CASGTGPEGLFF. V is TRBV2 and J is TRBJ1-4; 8 bases agree with TRBD1. The junction had 9 bases not matched to a gene; V was cut back by 8 bases and J by 13 bases. This CDR3 is built from 12 residues. Germline V gives CDR1 SNHLY, CDR2 FYNNEI.

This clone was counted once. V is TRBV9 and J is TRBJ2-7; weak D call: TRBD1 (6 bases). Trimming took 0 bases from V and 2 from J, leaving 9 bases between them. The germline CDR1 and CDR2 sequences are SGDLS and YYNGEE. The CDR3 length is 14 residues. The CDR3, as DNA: TGTGCCAGCAGCGTAGGGGACATCGCCTACGAGCAGTACTTC. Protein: CASSVGDIAYEQYF.

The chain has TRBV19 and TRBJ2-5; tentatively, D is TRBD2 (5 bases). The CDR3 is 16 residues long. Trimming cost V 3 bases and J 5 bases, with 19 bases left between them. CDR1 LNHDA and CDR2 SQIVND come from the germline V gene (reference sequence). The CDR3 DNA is TGTGCCAGTAGTATCTCCCCAGCCCCAAGAGGGGAGACCCAGTACTTC. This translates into CASSISPAPRGETQYF. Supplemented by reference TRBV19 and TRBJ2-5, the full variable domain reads DGGITQSPKYLFRKEGQNVTLSCEQNLNHDAMYWYRQDPGQGLRLIYYSQIVNDFQKGDIAEGYSVSREKKESFPLTVTSAQKNPTAFYLCASSISPAPRGETQYFGPGTRLLVL.

The CDR3 bases are TGTGCCAGCAGTGAAGTTAGGGGCCCCTACGAGCAGTACTTC. This translates into CASSEVRGPYEQYF. V gene TRBV2 combines with J gene TRBJ2-7, with D possibly TRBD1 on 5 matching bases. The CDR3 extends over 14 amino acids. Deletions cut 1 base from V and 2 bases from J, with 9 bases between. Germline V gene data show CDR1 as SNHLY and CDR2 as FYNNEI.

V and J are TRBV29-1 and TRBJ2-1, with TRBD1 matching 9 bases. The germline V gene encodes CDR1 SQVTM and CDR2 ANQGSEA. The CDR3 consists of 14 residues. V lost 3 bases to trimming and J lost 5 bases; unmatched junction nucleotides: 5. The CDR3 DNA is TGCAGCGTTGAGGGACAGGGAGGGGACAATGAGCAGTTCTTC. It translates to CSVEGQGGDNEQFF.

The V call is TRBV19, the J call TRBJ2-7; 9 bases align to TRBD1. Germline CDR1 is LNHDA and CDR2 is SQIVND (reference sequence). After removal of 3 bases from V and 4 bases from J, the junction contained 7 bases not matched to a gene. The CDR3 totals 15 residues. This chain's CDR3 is CASSMVGTGLYEQYF. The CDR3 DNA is TGTGCCAGTAGTATGGTAGGGACAGGGTTGTACGAGCAGTACTTC.

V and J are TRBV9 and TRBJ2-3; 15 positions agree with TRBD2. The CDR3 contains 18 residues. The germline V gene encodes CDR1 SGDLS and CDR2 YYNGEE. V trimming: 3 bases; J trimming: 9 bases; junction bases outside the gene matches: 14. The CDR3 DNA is TGTGCCAGCAGCGCCGGACTAGCGGGGGGGGTTAAGGAGGGGACGCAGTATTTT. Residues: CASSAGLAGGVKEGTQYF.

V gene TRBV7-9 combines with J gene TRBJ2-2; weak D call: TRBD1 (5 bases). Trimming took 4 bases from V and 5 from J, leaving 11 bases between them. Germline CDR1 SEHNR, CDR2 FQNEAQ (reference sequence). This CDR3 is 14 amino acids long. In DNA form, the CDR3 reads TGTGCCAGCAGCTCTGACAGAGTAACCGGGGAGCTGTTTTTT. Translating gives CASSSDRVTGELFF.

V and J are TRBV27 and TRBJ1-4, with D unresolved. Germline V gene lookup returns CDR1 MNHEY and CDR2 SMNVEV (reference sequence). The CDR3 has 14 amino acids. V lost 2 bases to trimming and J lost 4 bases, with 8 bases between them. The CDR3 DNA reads TGTGCCAGCAGTTTAATGTCTCGTAATGAAAAACTGTTTTTT. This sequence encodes CASSLMSRNEKLFF.

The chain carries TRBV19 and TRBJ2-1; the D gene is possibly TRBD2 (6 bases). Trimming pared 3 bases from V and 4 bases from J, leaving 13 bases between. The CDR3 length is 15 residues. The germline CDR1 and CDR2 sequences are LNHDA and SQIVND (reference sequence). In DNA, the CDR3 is TGTGCCAGTAGTATGATAGCGGAGGAATACAATGAGCAGTTCTTC. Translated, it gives CASSMIAEEYNEQFF.

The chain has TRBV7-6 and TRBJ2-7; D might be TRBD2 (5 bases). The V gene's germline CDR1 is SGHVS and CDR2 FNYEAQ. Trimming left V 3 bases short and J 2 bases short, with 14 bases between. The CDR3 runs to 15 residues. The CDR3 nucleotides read TGTGCCAGCAGCTTGGCCCCCGGACTGACCTACGAGCAGTACTTC. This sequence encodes CASSLAPGLTYEQYF.

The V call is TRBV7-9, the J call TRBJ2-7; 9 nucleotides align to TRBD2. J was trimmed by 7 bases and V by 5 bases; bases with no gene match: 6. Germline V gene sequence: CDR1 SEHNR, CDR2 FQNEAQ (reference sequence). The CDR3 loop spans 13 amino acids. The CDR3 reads CASSVSGRGEQYF. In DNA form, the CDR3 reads TGTGCCAGCAGCGTTAGCGGGAGAGGTGAGCAGTACTTC.

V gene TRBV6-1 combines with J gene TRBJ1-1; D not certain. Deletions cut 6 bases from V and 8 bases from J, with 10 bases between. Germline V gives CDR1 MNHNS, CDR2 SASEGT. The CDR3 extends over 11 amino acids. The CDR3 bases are TGTGCCAGCAGACGGGGTATAGAAGCTTTCTTT. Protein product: CASRRGIEAFF.